This TCR beta chain was retrieved from a study of blood T cell repertoires in COVID-19. Study background: Whether acute or convalescent, the COVID-19 samples came from the United States, Italy and Spain. The analysed material was cDNA or gDNA that came from T cells, B-cell-depleted T cells, or PBMCs.

Per the original methods: Counts of nucleated cells, estimated from reference gene primer amplification, were obtained. Assay used: immunoSEQ multiplex PCR; TCRdb lists only in-frame clones, some missing. V, J and clone size reflect that table, while D and trimming were determined from the DNA. The table lists 25,000 or so clones, 90% of them singletons, with approximately 10% in the top ten. Germline V lookup: CDR1 SGHRS, CDR2 YFSETQ. The CDR3 covers 16 residues. V lost 0 bases, J lost 6 bases, and 18 bases lay in between. This receptor was taken from a man aged 70 or older with acute or convalescent COVID-19. Sample: peripheral blood. The chain recombines TRBV5-1 with TRBJ1-2; D is possibly TRBD1 (6 bases). CDR3 sequence (DNA): TGCGCCAGCAGCTTGGGCCTGGACAGTTCGGCCCATGGCTACACCTTC. It codes for CASSLGLDSSAHGYTF.